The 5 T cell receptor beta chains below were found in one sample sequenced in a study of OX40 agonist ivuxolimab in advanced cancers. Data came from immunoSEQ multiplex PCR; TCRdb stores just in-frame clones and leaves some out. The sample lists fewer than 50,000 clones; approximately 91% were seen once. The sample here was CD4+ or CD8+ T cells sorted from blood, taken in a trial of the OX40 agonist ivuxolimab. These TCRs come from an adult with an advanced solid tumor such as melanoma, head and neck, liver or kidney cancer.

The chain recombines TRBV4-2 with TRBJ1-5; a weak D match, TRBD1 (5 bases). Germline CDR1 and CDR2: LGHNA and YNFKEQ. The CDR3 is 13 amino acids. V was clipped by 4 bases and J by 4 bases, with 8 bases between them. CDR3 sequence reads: CASSLDTNQPQHF. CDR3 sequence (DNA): TGTGCCAGCAGCCTGGACACGAATCAGCCCCAGCATTTT.

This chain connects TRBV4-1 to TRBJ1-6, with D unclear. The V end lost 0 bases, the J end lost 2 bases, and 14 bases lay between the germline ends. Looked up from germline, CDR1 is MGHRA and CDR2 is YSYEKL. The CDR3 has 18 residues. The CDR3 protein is CASSQEVSPGTYNSPLHF. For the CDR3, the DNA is TGCGCCAGCAGCCAAGAAGTTTCCCCCGGGACCTATAATTCACCCCTCCACTTT.

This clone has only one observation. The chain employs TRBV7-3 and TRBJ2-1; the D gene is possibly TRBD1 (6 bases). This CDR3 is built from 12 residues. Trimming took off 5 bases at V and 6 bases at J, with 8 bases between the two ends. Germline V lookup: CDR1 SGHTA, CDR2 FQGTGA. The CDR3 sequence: CASSPQGNEQFF. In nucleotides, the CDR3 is TGTGCCAGCAGCCCACAGGGCAATGAGCAGTTCTTC.

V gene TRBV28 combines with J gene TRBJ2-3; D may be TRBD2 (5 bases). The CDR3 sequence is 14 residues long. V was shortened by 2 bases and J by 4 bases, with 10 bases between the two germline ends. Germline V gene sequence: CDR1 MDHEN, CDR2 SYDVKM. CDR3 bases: TGTGCCAGCAGTTTAGTCGGGGAAGCAGATACGCAGTATTTT. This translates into CASSLVGEADTQYF.

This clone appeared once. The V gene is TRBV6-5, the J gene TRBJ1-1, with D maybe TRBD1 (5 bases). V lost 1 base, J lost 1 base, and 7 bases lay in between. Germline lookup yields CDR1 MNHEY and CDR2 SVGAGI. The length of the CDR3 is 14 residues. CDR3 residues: CASSYLGQNTEAFF. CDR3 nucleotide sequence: TGTGCCAGCAGTTACTTGGGGCAGAACACTGAAGCTTTCTTT.